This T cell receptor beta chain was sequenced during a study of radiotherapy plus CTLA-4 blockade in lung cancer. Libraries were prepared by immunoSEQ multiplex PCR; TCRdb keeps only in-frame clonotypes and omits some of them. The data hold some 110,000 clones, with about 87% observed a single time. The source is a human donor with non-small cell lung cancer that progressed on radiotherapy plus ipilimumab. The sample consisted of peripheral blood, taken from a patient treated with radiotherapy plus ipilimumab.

The CDR3 coding sequence is TGTGCCAGCAGGGGGGACAGGGGGCCGGGTGAGCAGTTCTTC. Encoded protein: CASRGDRGPGEQFF. This chain connects TRBV6-5 to TRBJ2-1; 12 positions agree with TRBD1. CDR3 length: 14 residues. J was trimmed by 9 bases and V by 6 bases; bases with no gene match: 6. Germline V CDR1 and CDR2: MNHEY, SVGAGI.